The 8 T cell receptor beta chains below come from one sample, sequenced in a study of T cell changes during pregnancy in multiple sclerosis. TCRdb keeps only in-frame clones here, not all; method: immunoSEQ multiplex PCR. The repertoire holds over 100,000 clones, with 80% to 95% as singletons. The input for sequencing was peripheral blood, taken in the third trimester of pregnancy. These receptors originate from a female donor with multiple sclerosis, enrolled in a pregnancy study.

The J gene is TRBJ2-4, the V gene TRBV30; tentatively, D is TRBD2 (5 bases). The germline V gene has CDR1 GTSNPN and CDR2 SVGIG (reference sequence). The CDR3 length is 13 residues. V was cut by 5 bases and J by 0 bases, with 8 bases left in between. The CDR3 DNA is TGTGCCTGGGGCGAGGGAGCCAAAAACATTCAGTACTTC. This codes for CAWGEGAKNIQYF. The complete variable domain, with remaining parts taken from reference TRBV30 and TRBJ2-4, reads SQTIHQWPATLVQPVGSPLSLECTVEGTSNPNLYWYRQAAGRGLQLLFYSVGIGQISSEVPQNLSASRPQDRQFILSSKKLLLSDSGFYLCAWGEGAKNIQYFGAGTRLSVL.

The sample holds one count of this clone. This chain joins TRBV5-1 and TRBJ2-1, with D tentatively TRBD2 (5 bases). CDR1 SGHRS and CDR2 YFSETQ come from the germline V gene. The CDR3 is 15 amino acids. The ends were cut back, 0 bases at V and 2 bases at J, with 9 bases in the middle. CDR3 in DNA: TGCGCCAGCAGCTTGGTCGACGGGGCCTACAATGAGCAGTTCTTC. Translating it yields CASSLVDGAYNEQFF.

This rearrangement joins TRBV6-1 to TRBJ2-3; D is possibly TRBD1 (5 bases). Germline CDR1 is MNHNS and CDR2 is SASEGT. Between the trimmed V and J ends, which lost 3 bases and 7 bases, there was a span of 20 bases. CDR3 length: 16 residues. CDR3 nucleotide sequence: TGTGCCAGCAGTGATCAAGGCAGGGTTGGTTCTAATACGCAGTATTTT. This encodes CASSDQGRVGSNTQYF.

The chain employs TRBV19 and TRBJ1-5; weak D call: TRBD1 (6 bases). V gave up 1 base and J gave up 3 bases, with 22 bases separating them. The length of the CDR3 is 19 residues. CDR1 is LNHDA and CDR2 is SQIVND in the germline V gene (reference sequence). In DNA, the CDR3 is TGTGCCAGTAGTATAGCGCCGAGGGACACTCGAACGCTCAATCAGCCCCAGCATTTT. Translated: CASSIAPRDTRTLNQPQHF.

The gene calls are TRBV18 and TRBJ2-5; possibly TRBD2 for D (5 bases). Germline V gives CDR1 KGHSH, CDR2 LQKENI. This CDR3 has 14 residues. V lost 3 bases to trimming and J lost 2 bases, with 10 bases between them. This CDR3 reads CASSPGTGQETQYF. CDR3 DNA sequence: TGTGCCAGCTCACCGGGCACGGGGCAAGAGACCCAGTACTTC.

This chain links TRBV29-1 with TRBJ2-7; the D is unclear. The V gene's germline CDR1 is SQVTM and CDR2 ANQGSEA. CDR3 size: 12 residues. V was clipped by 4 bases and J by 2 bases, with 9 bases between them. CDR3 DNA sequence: TGCAGCGTTGCGAGACACACCTACGAGCAGTACTTC. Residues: CSVARHTYEQYF.

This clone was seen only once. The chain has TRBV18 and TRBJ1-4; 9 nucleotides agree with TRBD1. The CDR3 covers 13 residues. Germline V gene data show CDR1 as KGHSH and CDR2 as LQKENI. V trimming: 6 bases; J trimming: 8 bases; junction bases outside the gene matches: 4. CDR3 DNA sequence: TGTGCCAGCTCCCCCGGGACAGGGGAAAAACTGTTTTTT. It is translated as CASSPGTGEKLFF. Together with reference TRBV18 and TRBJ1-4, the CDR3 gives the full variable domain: NAGVMQNPRHLVRRRGQEARLRCSPMKGHSHVYWYRQLPEEGLKFMVYLQKENIIDESGMPKERFSAEFPKEGPSILRIQQVVRGDSAAYFCASSPGTGEKLFFGSGTQLSVL.

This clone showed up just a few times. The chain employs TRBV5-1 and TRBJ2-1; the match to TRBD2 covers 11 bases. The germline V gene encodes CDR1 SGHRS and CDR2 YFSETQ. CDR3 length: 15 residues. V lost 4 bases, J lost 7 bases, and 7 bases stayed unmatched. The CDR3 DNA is TGCGCCAGCAGCCCTAATAGCGGGGGGGCAAATGAGCAGTTCTTC. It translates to CASSPNSGGANEQFF.